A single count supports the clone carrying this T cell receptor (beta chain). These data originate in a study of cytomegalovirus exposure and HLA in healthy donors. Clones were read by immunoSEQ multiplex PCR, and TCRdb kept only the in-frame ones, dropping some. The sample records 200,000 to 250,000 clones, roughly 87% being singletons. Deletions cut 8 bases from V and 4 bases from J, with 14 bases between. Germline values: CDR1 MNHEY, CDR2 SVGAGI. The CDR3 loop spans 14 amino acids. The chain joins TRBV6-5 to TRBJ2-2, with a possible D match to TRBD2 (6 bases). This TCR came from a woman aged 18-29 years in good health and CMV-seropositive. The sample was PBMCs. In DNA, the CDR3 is TGTGCCAGCGGGCCGGGAGAGAGCACCGGGGAGCTGTTTTTT. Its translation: CASGPGESTGELFF.